Below, 9 T cell receptor beta chains from the same sample are listed, as sequenced in a study of T-cell memory formation after mild COVID-19. TCRdb called the 5' RACE reads again in MiXCR, with one record for every CDR3 protein. The table includes hundreds of thousands of distinct CDR3 sequences, around 15% detected once. The sequenced material came from PBMCs or a T cell subset sorted from them (not recorded which). All receptors derive from a man between 18 and 35 years old who had mild COVID-19 (a few samples of this study predate the infection). Cell type and time point are not known.

The chain recombines TRBV11-2 with TRBJ2-5; TRBD1 might be the D (6 bases). The germline gives CDR1 SGHAT, CDR2 FQNNGV. This CDR3 is 15 amino acids long. V was pared by 1 base and J by 5 bases, with 14 bases between. Here the CDR3 reads CASSLGTGKRETQYF. CDR3 in DNA: TGTGCCAGCAGCTTAGGTACAGGGAAAAGGGAGACCCAGTACTTC.

The DNA for the CDR3 is TGTGCCAGCAGCTTAGACCAAATTACAGGGAATGGCTACACCTTC. It encodes CASSLDQITGNGYTF. The chain links TRBV7-9 to TRBJ1-2; D possibly corresponds to TRBD1 (6 bases). V was clipped by 1 base and J by 6 bases, with 15 bases between them. CDR1 and CDR2 from the germline V gene are SEHNR and FQNEAQ (reference sequence). The CDR3 runs 15 residues.

The rearrangement joins TRBV2 to TRBJ2-7; no clear D. This CDR3 contains 13 residues. Trimming stripped 11 bases from V and 0 bases from J, with 14 bases between. Per the germline V gene, CDR1 is SNHLY and CDR2 is FYNNEI. CDR3 DNA sequence: TGTGCCGGAACGACTCGAAACTCCTACGAGCAGTACGTC. This gives the protein CAGTTRNSYEQYV.

The rearrangement links TRBV27 to TRBJ1-2; 9 positions agree with TRBD1. This CDR3 has 15 residues. Germline V lookup: CDR1 MNHEY, CDR2 SMNVEV (reference sequence). V lost 5 bases to trimming and J lost 4 bases; unmatched junction nucleotides: 8. In DNA form, the CDR3 reads TGTGCCAGCAGTACGTCCCGGGACAGGGTCTATGGCTACACCTTC. As protein: CASSTSRDRVYGYTF.

This clonotype occurred once. The chain uses TRBV12-3 or TRBV12-4 and TRBJ2-7; TRBD2 agrees at 9 bases. The CDR3 spans 15 residues. The ends lost 4 bases at V and 1 base at J; junction bases unmatched: 5. CDR3 protein: CASSYQTSGSYEQYF. For the CDR3, the DNA is TGTGCCAGCAGTTACCAGACTAGCGGATCCTACGAGCAGTACTTC.

This clonotype was seen ten or more times. This chain links TRBV24-1 with TRBJ2-7, with no clear D. This CDR3 region has 15 residues. Germline CDR1 and CDR2: KGHDR and SFDVKD. V shed 3 bases and J shed 3 bases, with 14 bases lying between them. CDR3 DNA sequence: TGTGCCACCAGTGATCCTCAGAAGTGGGGCTACGAGCAGTACTTC. Translated, it gives CATSDPQKWGYEQYF.

This chain uses TRBV10-3 with TRBJ1-1; TRBD1 is a possible D gene (5 bases). The CDR3 totals 13 residues. The ends were cut back, 5 bases at V and 5 bases at J, with 12 bases in the middle. Germline V lookup: CDR1 ENHRY, CDR2 SYGVKD. CDR3 sequence: CAISPGASTEAFF. DNA for the CDR3: TGTGCCATCAGTCCCGGGGCCTCGACTGAAGCTTTCTTT.

This clonotype turned up a few times. V and J are TRBV9 and TRBJ2-2; D is unclear. The CDR3 consists of 13 residues. V lost 3 bases and J 3 bases, leaving 6 bases between the germline ends. Germline CDR1 reads SGDLS; CDR2 reads YYNGEE. CDR3 coding DNA: TGTGCCAGCAGCGCACTGGACACCGGGGAGCTGTTTTTT. Protein sequence: CASSALDTGELFF.

V gene TRBV7-3 combines with J gene TRBJ2-1, with 15 bases matching TRBD2. With 4 bases clipped from V and 9 bases from J, the junction kept 7 bases outside the gene matches. From germline, CDR1 is SGHTA and CDR2 FQGTGA. CDR3 length: 16 residues. The CDR3 DNA follows: TGTGCCAGCAGCTCACCGGGACTAGCGGGGGGAGTTGAGCAGTTCTTC. Translation gives CASSSPGLAGGVEQFF.